This T cell receptor (beta chain) comes out of a study of cytomegalovirus exposure and HLA in healthy donors. The J segment lost 3 bases and the V segment lost 3 bases, leaving 4 bases of the junction unmatched. Looked up from germline, CDR1 is SGHRS and CDR2 is YFSETQ. There are 14 residues in the CDR3. PCR amplification relied on 60 Vbeta primers (plus 13 Jbeta primers). TCRdb's copy holds only in-frame clones and misses some; the assay was immunoSEQ multiplex PCR. This sample has more than 95,000 clones, with roughly 83% found just once. Sequenced sample: PBMCs. The TCR was taken from a man between 18 and 29 years old in good health and CMV-seropositive. V usage is TRBV5-1 and J usage is TRBJ2-7; 9 nucleotides align to TRBD1. CDR3: CASSWTGEIYEQYF. The CDR3 nucleotides read TGCGCCAGCAGCTGGACAGGGGAGATCTACGAGCAGTACTTC.